This T cell receptor (beta chain) derives from a study of blood T cell repertoires in COVID-19. As for the study in general: Collection of acute and convalescent COVID-19 samples took place in the United States, Italy and Spain.

Authors' processing steps: From reference gene primer amplification, estimates of nucleated cell counts were derived. Repertoires were generated with immunoSEQ multiplex PCR, while TCRdb's copy carries only in-frame clones and drops some. D and trimming come from the DNA, and the V and J calls and clone size come from that table. This sample has about 400,000 clones, with 85% to 90% found just once. Ages ranged from roughly 18 to 100 years, with residence in 20 to 30 US areas. Grouping used clinical history reported by participants in a survey and questionnaire. V was trimmed by 5 bases and J by 6 bases, leaving 7 bases between them. The V gene's germline CDR1 is SGHVS and CDR2 FQNEAQ. This CDR3 has 12 residues.

The specimen sequenced was PBMCs or T cells enriched from blood (not recorded which). The clonotype originates from a woman aged 50 to 60 who had recovered from COVID-19. The J gene is TRBJ2-2, the V gene TRBV7-8, with D unclear. Here the CDR3 reads CASSPPAGELFF. In nucleotides, the CDR3 is TGTGCCAGCAGCCCCCCCGCCGGGGAGCTGTTTTTT.